Listed below are T cell receptor beta chains from one sample, sequenced in a study of blood T cell repertoires in COVID-19. Generated by immunoSEQ multiplex PCR, the TCRdb table keeps only in-frame clones and is missing some. The table has 150,000 to 200,000 clones, about 87% seen once. Source material: peripheral blood. Receptors were obtained from a man aged 40-49 years with active or convalescent COVID-19. Each CDR3 is given with its conserved first and last residue. A D gene is named only where the DNA matches it firmly. Size values are once, few and many counts, or a class for expanded clones, and some rows have none.

d_gene	v_gene	j_gene	abundance	CDR3nt	CDR3aa
TRBD1	TRBV9	TRBJ1-6	NA	TGTGCCAGCAGTCTACAGGGGGGCCCAAGCTCCTATAATTCACCCCTCCACTTT	CASSLQGGPSSYNSPLHF
TRBD1	TRBV5-5	TRBJ1-4	few	TGTGCCAGCAGCTTGAGGACAGGGGGGAGGGCAACTAATGAAAAACTGTTTTTT	CASSLRTGGRATNEKLFF
TRBD2	TRBV28	TRBJ2-7	once	TGTGCCAGCAAGGGCGGAGGAGCGGGGGGTTCCTACGAGCAGTACTTC	CASKGGGAGGSYEQYF
TRBD1	TRBV3-1/TRBV3-2	TRBJ1-5	NA	TGTGCCAGCAGCCGATCCGGGACAGGTGGTCAGCCCCAGCATTTT	CASSRSGTGGQPQHF
TRBD1	TRBV4-2	TRBJ1-1	NA	TGTGCCAGCAGCCAAGATTCCGGGACAGGGTCAATAACTGAAGCTTTCTTT	CASSQDSGTGSITEAFF
NA	TRBV5-4	TRBJ2-2	NA	TGTGCCAGCAGCTTAAACAGGCACTCGAACACCGGGGAGCTGTTTTTT	CASSLNRHSNTGELFF
TRBD2	TRBV6-7	TRBJ2-5	NA	TGTGCCAGCAGTTCCCTGACTAGCGGACTGGGGGAGACCCAGTACTTC	CASSSLTSGLGETQYF
NA	TRBV13	TRBJ1-2	NA	TGTGCCAGCAGCTTAGGACAGGGTAATGGCTACACCTTC	CASSLGQGNGYTF
NA	TRBV6-5	TRBJ1-5	NA	TGTGCCAGCAGTTGGGGTGAGGGCAGCCAGCCCCAGCATTTT	CASSWGEGSQPQHF
NA	TRBV7-2	TRBJ1-4	NA	TGTGCCAGCAGCTTAGCCGGGATTAATGAAAAACTGTTTTTT	CASSLAGINEKLFF
NA	TRBV6-2/TRBV6-3	TRBJ2-7	once	TGTGCCAGCAGTCGCCAGGGTTACGAGCAGTACTTC	CASSRQGYEQYF
NA	TRBV19	TRBJ2-7	NA	TGTGCCAGTAGTATAGGGGGGACATTCGACTACGAGCAGTACTTC	CASSIGGTFDYEQYF
NA	TRBV6-5	TRBJ1-6	once	TGTGCCAGCAGTTGGGACTTCGGCAATTCACCCCTCCACTTT	CASSWDFGNSPLHF
NA	TRBV4-2	TRBJ1-2	NA	TGTGCCAGCAGCCAAGCGCCAGGAATGGCACCGCTCTATGGCTACACCTTC	CASSQAPGMAPLYGYTF
NA	TRBV7-9	TRBJ1-1	NA	TGTGCCAGCAGCTTAGCGGTCGGGGTGGTGTCTTTCTTT	CASSLAVGVVSFF
TRBD1	TRBV4-2	TRBJ1-1	NA	TGTGCCAGCAGCCACCCCTCAGGGGGCCTGAACACTGAAGCTTTCTTT	CASSHPSGGLNTEAFF